Each of the 25 T cell receptor beta chains below was sequenced from the same sample in a study of T cells in Graves' hyperthyroidism and ophthalmopathy. TCR beta CDR3 regions were amplified from RNA. HTBI primers drove first-round RT-PCR of the TCR CDR3. TCRdb re-derived calls from the multiplex PCR reads in MiXCR, one entry per CDR3 protein. The table includes 530,000 or so distinct CDR3 sequences, about 15% detected once. Specimen: blood. The source of these receptors is a young woman with Graves' ophthalmopathy.

This clonotype was counted many times. The chain carries TRBV28 and TRBJ2-4; no firm D call. CDR3 length: 17 amino acids. CDR1 and CDR2 from the germline V gene are MDHEN and SYDVKM. The V gene lost 3 bases and the J gene lost 3 bases, with 18 bases spanning the gap. The CDR3 DNA reads as TGTGCCAGCAGTTTGAATTTCGGTAGCTCGGGCAAAAACATTCAGTACTTC. Protein sequence: CASSLNFGSSGKNIQYF.

This clonotype was seen more than once but under ten times. The chain combines TRBV7-9 with TRBJ1-2; TRBD1 matches at 7 bases. V gave up 2 bases and J gave up 7 bases; unmatched junction bases: 4. Germline V gives CDR1 SEHNR, CDR2 FQNEAQ (reference sequence). The length of the CDR3 is 13 residues. CDR3 sequence (DNA): TGTGCCAGCAGCTTATCGGACAGGCGTGGCTACACCTTC. It encodes CASSLSDRRGYTF.

A remark on this clonotype: A much bigger clone sits one base away, suggesting this may be a read error. The gene calls are TRBV6-1 and TRBJ2-2, with D perhaps matching TRBD2 (5 bases). Germline V gene data show CDR1 as MNHNS and CDR2 as SASEGT. Trimming cost V 7 bases and J 1 base, with 10 bases left between them. CDR3 length equals 14 residues. CDR3 sequence reads: CASIPGLNTGELFF. CDR3 nucleotides: TGTGCCAGCATCCCCGGACTGAACACCGGGGAGCTGTTTTTT.

This chain connects TRBV6-2 or TRBV6-3 to TRBJ2-3; D is unresolved. The CDR3 consists of 16 residues. The V and J ends lost 2 bases and 1 base respectively, with 13 bases between them. Germline CDR1 is MNHEY and CDR2 is SVGEGT. The CDR3 DNA reads TGTGCCAGCAGTTACGGAGCCCGAAGGGGCACAGATACGCAGTATTTT. Its translation: CASSYGARRGTDTQYF.

This clonotype was detected only a few times. This chain joins TRBV15 and TRBJ1-5; 7 bases line up with TRBD1. The CDR3 length is 18 residues. From germline, CDR1 is LNHNV and CDR2 YYDKDF (reference sequence). Trimming cost V 3 bases and J 3 bases; bases outside gene matches: 14. CDR3 in amino acids: CATSSRYRDSHFNQPQHF. In DNA form, the CDR3 reads TGTGCCACCAGCAGCCGATACCGGGACAGTCATTTCAATCAGCCCCAGCATTTT. Looking up the rest from reference TRBV15 and TRBJ1-5 gives the full variable domain: DAMVIQNPRYQVTQFGKPVTLSCSQTLNHNVMYWYQQKSSQAPKLLFHYYDKDFNNEADTPDNFQSRRPNTSFCFLDIRSPGLGDTAMYLCATSSRYRDSHFNQPQHFGDGTRLSIL.

The V gene is TRBV4-1, the J gene TRBJ2-5, with TRBD2 as a possible D gene (5 bases). Trimming pared 0 bases from V and 4 bases from J, leaving 12 bases between. This CDR3 comprises 15 residues. The germline V gene encodes CDR1 MGHRA and CDR2 YSYEKL. CDR3 DNA sequence: TGCGCCAGCAGCCAAGATCCGGGAACGGGAGAGACCCAGTACTTC. Encoded protein: CASSQDPGTGETQYF.

This clonotype was found a few times. The V gene is TRBV28, the J gene TRBJ2-7, with 8 bases lining up with TRBD1. Germline CDR1 is MDHEN and CDR2 is SYDVKM. V lost 5 bases, J lost 5 bases, and 14 bases stayed unmatched. CDR3 length: 16 residues. CDR3 bases: TGTGCCAGCAGTCTCACTACCGCAGGGGGCAGGAACGAGCAGTACTTC. Amino acid sequence: CASSLTTAGGRNEQYF. The full variable domain, with the rest looked up from reference TRBV28 and TRBJ2-7, is DVKVTQSSRYLVKRTGEKVFLECVQDMDHENMFWYRQDPGLGLRLIYFSYDVKMKEKGDIPEGYSVSREKKERFSLILESASTNQTSMYLCASSLTTAGGRNEQYFGPGTRLTVT.

V usage is TRBV5-5 and J usage is TRBJ1-5; the match to TRBD1 covers 7 bases. The CDR3 runs 14 residues. The germline gives CDR1 SGHKS, CDR2 YYEKEE (reference sequence). Unmatched junction bases numbered 8, after V lost 4 bases and J lost 7 bases. CDR3 bases: TGTGCCAGCAGCACAGGGGCCCTTGGGCAGCCCCAGCATTTT. Its protein product is CASSTGALGQPQHF.

This clonotype came up a few times. This chain connects TRBV7-3 to TRBJ2-1, with TRBD2 identical over 8 bases. CDR1 SGHTA and CDR2 FQGTGA come from the germline V gene. V was clipped by 5 bases and J by 8 bases; unmatched bases: 5. The CDR3 consists of 13 residues. This chain's CDR3 is CASSIGLADEQFF. DNA of the CDR3: TGTGCCAGCAGCATCGGACTAGCTGATGAGCAGTTCTTC.

This clonotype was recorded many times. The rearrangement joins TRBV11-2 to TRBJ1-5; no definite D call. The germline gives CDR1 SGHAT, CDR2 FQNNGV. V was shortened by 1 base and J by 6 bases, with 13 bases between the two germline ends. This CDR3 is 15 amino acids long. The CDR3 DNA follows: TGTGCCAGCAGCTTAGGCCCCCGGGAACGTCAGCCCCAGCATTTT. It yields the protein CASSLGPRERQPQHF.

This clonotype was seen a handful of times. The J gene is TRBJ2-7, the V gene TRBV5-1; perhaps D is TRBD1 or TRBD2 (5 bases each). This CDR3 is built from 15 residues. Germline V lookup: CDR1 SGHRS, CDR2 YFSETQ. Trimming shortened V by 4 bases and J by 3 bases, and 17 bases separated the two germline ends. CDR3 coding DNA: TGCGCCAGCAGCATTGGGTCTAATGGGGGCTACGAGCAGTACTTC. It translates to CASSIGSNGGYEQYF. The full variable domain, its missing parts supplied by reference TRBV5-1 and TRBJ2-7, is KAGVTQTPRYLIKTRGQQVTLSCSPISGHRSVSWYQQTPGQGLQFLFEYFSETQRNKGNFPGRFSGRQFSNSRSEMNVSTLELGDSALYLCASSIGSNGGYEQYFGPGTRLTVT.

This clonotype was counted many times. The J gene is TRBJ2-5, the V gene TRBV7-9; D is possibly TRBD2 (7 bases). The CDR3 runs 13 residues. Trimming took off 4 bases at V and 4 bases at J, with 10 bases between the two ends. Per the germline V gene, CDR1 is SEHNR and CDR2 is FQNEAQ (reference sequence). CDR3 residues: CASSWAGAETQYF. CDR3 DNA: TGTGCCAGCAGCTGGGCGGGGGCAGAGACCCAGTACTTC. The complete variable domain, with remaining parts taken from reference TRBV7-9 and TRBJ2-5, reads DTGVSQNPRHKITKRGQNVTFRCDPISEHNRLYWYRQTLGQGPEFLTYFQNEAQLEKSRLLSDRFSAERPKGSFSTLEIQRTEQGDSAMYLCASSWAGAETQYFGPGTRLLVL.

This clonotype was counted ten times or more. V and J are TRBV7-3 and TRBJ2-7, with D unclear. Germline V gene lookup returns CDR1 SGHTA and CDR2 FQGTGA. The CDR3 extends over 12 amino acids. The V end lost 5 bases, the J end lost 6 bases, and 11 bases lay between the germline ends. CDR3 residues: CASSPTMSEQYF. CDR3 DNA: TGTGCCAGCAGCCCCACGATGAGCGAGCAGTACTTC.

This clonotype appeared many times. This chain joins TRBV27 and TRBJ2-1; the D call may be TRBD1 or TRBD2 (7 bases each). V lost 3 bases, J lost 9 bases, and 15 bases lay in between. Germline CDR1 reads MNHEY; CDR2 reads SMNVEV (reference sequence). This CDR3 spans 14 amino acids. The CDR3 loop is CASSFMQGEGEQFF. The CDR3 DNA sequence: TGTGCCAGCAGTTTCATGCAGGGGGAGGGTGAGCAGTTCTTC.

This clonotype was detected ten times or more. The chain is built from TRBV28 and TRBJ2-2; 12 nucleotides match TRBD1. V gave up 6 bases and J gave up 10 bases; unmatched junction bases: 15. The CDR3 runs to 17 residues. Germline V gene sequence: CDR1 MDHEN, CDR2 SYDVKM. The CDR3 spells CASSPSRDRGHKMELFF. In DNA, the CDR3 is TGTGCCAGCAGCCCCAGCAGGGACAGGGGGCATAAAATGGAGCTGTTTTTT.

This clonotype was found a few times. This could be a read error, since a much larger clone is one nucleotide away. The chain employs TRBV7-9 and TRBJ1-1, with D unclear. This CDR3 has 12 amino acids. Germline V lookup: CDR1 SEHNR, CDR2 FQNEAQ (reference sequence). The V and J ends lost 1 base and 3 bases respectively, with 3 bases between them. The CDR3 bases are TGTGCCAGCAGCTTAGAGCACACTGAAGCTTTCTTT. Residues: CASSLEHTEAFF.

This clonotype was observed a handful of times. The rearrangement links TRBV7-9 to TRBJ1-3, with a tentative D call TRBD1 (5 bases). There are 16 residues in the CDR3. CDR1 SEHNR and CDR2 FQNEAQ come from the germline V gene (reference sequence). V gave up 5 bases and J gave up 0 bases, with 14 bases separating them. The CDR3, as DNA: TGTGCCAGCAGCCCCCCGGGACGGAGCTCTGGAAACACCATATATTTT. Translation gives CASSPPGRSSGNTIYF.

There are many counts of this clonotype. The V call is TRBV6-1, the J call TRBJ2-3; D unresolved. CDR3 length: 13 residues. Trimming shortened V by 6 bases and J by 2 bases, and 9 bases separated the two germline ends. CDR1 and CDR2 (germline): MNHNS, SASEGT. CDR3 DNA: TGTGCCAGCAGACCCAGACCCACAGATACGCAGTATTTT. This translates into CASRPRPTDTQYF.

This clonotype was recorded at least ten times. The chain joins TRBV29-1 to TRBJ1-1; no definite D call. CDR1 is SQVTM, CDR2 ANQGSEA, per germline. V was trimmed by 8 bases and J by 1 base, leaving 17 bases between them. CDR3 size: 14 residues. The CDR3 here is CSSDVPRQNTEAFF. The CDR3 DNA follows: TGCAGCTCTGACGTCCCCCGACAGAACACTGAAGCTTTCTTT.

In its sample, this clonotype was seen many times. This chain joins TRBV30 and TRBJ2-2, with D uncertain. The CDR3 contains 14 residues. The germline V gene encodes CDR1 GTSNPN and CDR2 SVGIG (reference sequence). V gave up 0 bases and J gave up 1 base, with 6 bases separating them. The CDR3 sequence: CAWSVLGNTGELFF. The CDR3 coding sequence is TGTGCCTGGAGTGTACTGGGGAACACCGGGGAGCTGTTTTTT.

This clonotype was counted ten times or more. The CDR3 reads CASSLALWKRTDTQYF. In DNA, the CDR3 is TGTGCCAGCAGCTTAGCGCTCTGGAAACGCACAGATACGCAGTATTTT. J is TRBJ2-3 and V is TRBV7-8; D is unresolved. The CDR3 is 16 amino acids. CDR1 and CDR2 from the germline V gene are SGHVS and FQNEAQ. V was trimmed by 0 bases and J by 1 base, leaving 11 bases between them.

This clonotype was observed a handful of times. J is TRBJ2-7 and V is TRBV7-3; TRBD2 agrees at 10 bases. The CDR3 length is 15 residues. After removal of 5 bases from V and 2 bases from J, the junction contained 6 bases not matched to a gene. CDR1 SGHTA and CDR2 FQGTGA come from the germline V gene. The CDR3: CASSVIAGGAYEQYF. The CDR3 nucleotides read TGTGCCAGCAGCGTAATAGCGGGAGGTGCCTACGAGCAGTACTTC. Combining the CDR3 with reference TRBV7-3 and TRBJ2-7 gives the whole variable domain GAGVSQTPSNKVTEKGKYVELRCDPISGHTALYWYRQSLGQGPEFLIYFQGTGAADDSGLPNDRFFAVRPEGSVSTLKIQRTERGDSAVYLCASSVIAGGAYEQYFGPGTRLTVT.

At least ten counts were recorded for this clonotype. The J gene is TRBJ1-6, the V gene TRBV11-2, with 8 bases fitting TRBD1. V lost 4 bases to trimming and J lost 7 bases; unmatched junction nucleotides: 6. The germline CDR1 and CDR2 sequences are SGHAT and FQNNGV. CDR3 length: 15 amino acids. The CDR3 bases are TGTGCCAGCAGCTCGCAGGGGGCCTTGAATTCACCCCTCCACTTT. Translation gives CASSSQGALNSPLHF.

In the case of this clonotype: It may be a read error: a sequence one base away is much more abundant. V is TRBV7-9 and J is TRBJ2-5; tentatively, D is TRBD2 (7 bases). CDR1 SEHNR and CDR2 FQNEAQ come from the germline V gene (reference sequence). This CDR3 region has 14 residues. Written as DNA, the CDR3 is TGTGTCAGCAGCTTCTGGGGGGGCCAGGAGACCCAGTACTTC. This translates into CVSSFWGGQETQYF.

This clonotype was observed at least ten times. The J gene is TRBJ2-3, the V gene TRBV27; D is undetermined. Germline assignment: CDR1 MNHEY and CDR2 SMNVEV (reference sequence). This CDR3 region has 13 residues. Between the trimmed V and J ends, which lost 6 bases and 4 bases, there was a span of 11 bases. The CDR3 nucleotides are TGTGCCAGCAGCTATCTGGGCGCAGATACGCAGTATTTT. Protein: CASSYLGADTQYF.